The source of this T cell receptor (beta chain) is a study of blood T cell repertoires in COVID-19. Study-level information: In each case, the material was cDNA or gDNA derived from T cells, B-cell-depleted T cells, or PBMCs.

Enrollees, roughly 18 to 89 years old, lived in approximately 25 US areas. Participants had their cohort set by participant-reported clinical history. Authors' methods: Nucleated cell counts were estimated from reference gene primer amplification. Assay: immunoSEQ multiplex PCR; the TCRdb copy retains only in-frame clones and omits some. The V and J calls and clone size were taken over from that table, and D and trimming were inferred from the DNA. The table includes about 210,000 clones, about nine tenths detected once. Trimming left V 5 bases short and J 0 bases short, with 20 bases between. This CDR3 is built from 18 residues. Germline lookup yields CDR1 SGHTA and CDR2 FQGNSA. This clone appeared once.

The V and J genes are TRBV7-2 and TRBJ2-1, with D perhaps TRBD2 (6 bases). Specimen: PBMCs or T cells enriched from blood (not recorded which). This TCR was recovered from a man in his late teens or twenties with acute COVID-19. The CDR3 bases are TGTGCCAGCAGCCTCGATAGCGGAGGGGATCTCTCCTACAATGAGCAGTTCTTC. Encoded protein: CASSLDSGGDLSYNEQFF.